This TCR beta chain was found in a study of shared clonotypes between healthy human individuals. About the research overall: The study enrolled a couple of women and a few men aged 18 to 49. Points from the study as a whole: Across subsets, estimated richness was generally greater for naive than for memory populations.

Assay execution proceeded at the deep level. Method: immunoSEQ multiplex PCR; TCRdb's copy keeps in-frame clones and lacks some. The data contain around 2.5 million clones, more than 85% of them singletons. The trim removed 4 bases at V and 5 bases at J, leaving 8 bases unmatched. The V gene's germline CDR1 is MDHEN and CDR2 SYDVKM. CDR3 size: 16 residues. This clone was seen once. Its antigen is as yet unknown. The sequenced material came from naive CD4+ T cells from PBMCs. Noted subset: CD45RA+ positively selected. The J gene is TRBJ2-2, the V gene TRBV28; TRBD2 matches 9 bases. The TCR sequence derives from a man aged 18-30 years in good health. Some clones in this sample may be carry-over from other donors' samples. CDR3 in DNA: TGTGCCAGCAGTTCCGGTAGCGGGAGTCGGACCGGGGAGCTGTTTTTT. It encodes CASSSGSGSRTGELFF. The complete variable domain, with remaining parts taken from reference TRBV28 and TRBJ2-2, reads DVKVTQSSRYLVKRTGEKVFLECVQDMDHENMFWYRQDPGLGLRLIYFSYDVKMKEKGDIPEGYSVSREKKERFSLILESASTNQTSMYLCASSSGSGSRTGELFFGEGSRLTVL.